The clone carrying this TCR beta chain was counted between two and nine times. This sample stems from a study of cytomegalovirus exposure and HLA in healthy donors. The PCR used 60 Vbeta and 13 Jbeta primers. Profiling relied on immunoSEQ multiplex PCR, and the TCRdb table lists in-frame clones only, not all of them. The repertoire consists of 110,000 to 150,000 clones, with roughly a tenth occurring once and the leading ten covering around 1.9%. Trimming took off 2 bases at V and 5 bases at J, with 19 bases between the two ends. Germline lookup yields CDR1 LNHDA and CDR2 SQIVND (reference sequence). This CDR3 is built from 16 residues.

The chain combines TRBV19 with TRBJ2-7, with a weak D call TRBD1 (5 bases). Sequenced sample: PBMCs. This TCR was sampled from a male donor in good health and CMV-seronegative. CDR3 DNA: TGTGCCAGTAGTATAAGGGCAGGGAACCTAGTCCACGAGCAGTACTTC. Translation gives CASSIRAGNLVHEQYF.